This entry describes one TCR beta chain. No antigen is known for it. The data derive from a study of T cells in Graves' hyperthyroidism and ophthalmopathy. Turning to the study itself: Peripheral blood specimens were obtained at initial diagnosis, prior to any treatment.

General observations from the study: Through a model of 13 V-J features, ophthalmopathy was separated from stable hyperthyroidism.

Trimming at V came to 6 bases and at J to 1 base, leaving 5 bases not matched to a gene. The CDR3 spans 13 residues. Germline loops: CDR1 SQVTM, CDR2 ANQGSEA. Criteria for exclusion of patients were uncontrolled infection, other autoimmune disease, pregnancy or lactation. The TCR beta CDR3 regions underwent amplification using RNA transcripts as the source. RT-PCR in the first round (using the HTBI primer set) targeted the TCR CDR3. TCRdb redid the calling of the multiplex PCR reads with MiXCR, one entry per CDR3 protein. The table records 470,000 or so distinct CDR3 sequences, about a fifth of them present only once.

Sample: blood. This clonotype was obtained from a man aged 18 to 29 with Graves' hyperthyroidism. The genes are TRBV29-1 and TRBJ2-5, with TRBD1 matching over 7 bases. The CDR3 coding sequence is TGCAGCGTCCGAGGGACAGCCCAAGAGACCCAGTACTTC. Translating it yields CSVRGTAQETQYF.